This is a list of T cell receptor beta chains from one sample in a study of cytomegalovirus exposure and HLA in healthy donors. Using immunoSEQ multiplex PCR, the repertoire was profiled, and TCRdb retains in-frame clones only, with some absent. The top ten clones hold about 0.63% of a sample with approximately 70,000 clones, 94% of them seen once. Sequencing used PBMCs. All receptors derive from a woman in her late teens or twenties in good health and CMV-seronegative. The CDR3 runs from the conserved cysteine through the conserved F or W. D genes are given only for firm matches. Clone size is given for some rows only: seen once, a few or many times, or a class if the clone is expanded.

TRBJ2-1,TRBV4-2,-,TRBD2,CASGSTGGGNEQFF,TGTGCCAGCGGATCGACTGGGGGGGGTAATGAGCAGTTCTTC
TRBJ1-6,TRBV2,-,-,CASPESPGNSPLHF,TGTGCCAGTCCCGAATCCCCAGGGAATTCACCCCTCCACTTT
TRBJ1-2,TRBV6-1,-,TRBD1,CASSERQGAVYGYTF,TGTGCCAGCAGTGAGAGACAGGGGGCGGTCTATGGCTACACCTTC
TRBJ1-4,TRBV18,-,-,CASSPPDSRREKLFF,TGTGCCAGCTCACCACCGGACAGCCGTCGGGAAAAACTGTTTTTT
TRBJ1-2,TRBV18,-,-,CASSPNSNNRGYGYTF,TGTGCCAGCTCACCTAATTCCAATAATCGAGGGTATGGCTACACCTTC
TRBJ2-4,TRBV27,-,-,CASRRLGTAKNIQYF,TGTGCCAGCAGAAGACTAGGTACAGCCAAAAACATTCAGTACTTC
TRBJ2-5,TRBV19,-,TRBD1,CASSTPRDRGEETQYF,TGTGCCAGTAGTACCCCCCGGGACAGGGGGGAAGAGACCCAGTACTTC
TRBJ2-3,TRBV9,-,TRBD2,CASSGPGTSPDDTQYF,TGTGCCAGCAGCGGGCCCGGGACTAGCCCGGATGATACGCAGTATTTT
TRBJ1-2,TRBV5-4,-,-,CASSLAGGGFRGGYTF,TGTGCCAGCAGCTTGGCCGGGGGGGGCTTCCGAGGTGGCTACACCTTC
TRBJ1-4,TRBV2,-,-,CASTDAGEVNEKLFF,TGTGCCAGCACGGATGCGGGGGAGGTTAATGAAAAACTGTTTTTT
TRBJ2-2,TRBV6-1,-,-,CASRGGLYTGELFF,TGTGCCAGCAGGGGAGGACTTTACACCGGGGAGCTGTTTTTT
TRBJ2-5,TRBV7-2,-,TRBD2,CASTLAGGETQYF,TGTGCCAGCACCCTAGCGGGGGGGGAGACCCAGTACTTC
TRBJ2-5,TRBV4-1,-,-,CASSPTRLVKGETQYF,TGCGCCAGCAGCCCTACCCGACTAGTCAAGGGGGAGACCCAGTACTTC
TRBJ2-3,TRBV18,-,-,CASSPPASADTQYF,TGTGCCAGCTCACCACCGGCCAGCGCAGATACGCAGTATTTT
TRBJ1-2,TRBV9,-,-,CASSVGQGSHYGYTF,TGTGCCAGCAGCGTGGGGCAGGGGTCTCACTATGGCTACACCTTC
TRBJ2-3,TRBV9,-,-,CASSVALTDTQYF,TGTGCCAGCAGCGTAGCCCTGACAGATACGCAGTATTTT
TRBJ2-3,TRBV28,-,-,CASSLWGQAGSTDTQYF,TGTGCCAGCAGTTTATGGGGGCAAGCGGGTAGCACAGATACGCAGTATTTT
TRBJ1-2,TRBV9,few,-,CASSVASDGYTF,TGTGCCAGCAGCGTAGCCTCGGATGGCTACACCTTC
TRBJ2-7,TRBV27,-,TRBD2,CATRGEIYYEQYF,TGTGCCACACGGGGGGAAATTTACTACGAGCAGTACTTC
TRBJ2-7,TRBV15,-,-,CATSREGAVSYEQYF,TGTGCCACCAGCAGAGAAGGGGCAGTCTCCTACGAGCAGTACTTC
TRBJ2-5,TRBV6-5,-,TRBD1,CASSYSKQGAGTQYF,TGTGCCAGCAGTTACTCGAAACAGGGGGCCGGGACCCAGTACTTC
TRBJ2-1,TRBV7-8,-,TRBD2,CASSPRTSGGTGEQFF,TGTGCCAGCAGCCCGCGGACTAGCGGGGGGACCGGTGAGCAGTTCTTC
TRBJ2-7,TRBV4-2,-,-,CASSQGRFYEQYF,TGTGCCAGCAGCCAAGGCAGATTCTACGAGCAGTACTTC
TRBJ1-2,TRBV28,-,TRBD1,CASSFQGDYGYTF,TGTGCCAGCAGTTTTCAGGGGGACTATGGCTACACCTTC
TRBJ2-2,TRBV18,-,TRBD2,CASSPLGGGGRTGELFF,TGTGCCAGCTCACCCCTCGGAGGCGGGGGGCGTACCGGGGAGCTGTTTTTT
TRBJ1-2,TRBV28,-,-,CASSSRSLCTF,TGTGCCAGCAGTTCGAGGTCCTTGTGCACCTTC
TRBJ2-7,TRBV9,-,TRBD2,CASSVGLAGGLYEQYF,TGTGCCAGCAGCGTGGGACTAGCGGGGGGGCTCTACGAGCAGTACTTC
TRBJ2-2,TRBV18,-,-,CASSPGSQGSTGELFF,TGTGCCAGCTCACCAGGTTCACAGGGATCCACCGGGGAGCTGTTTTTT
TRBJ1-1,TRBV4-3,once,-,CASSQLGRGTEAFF,TGCGCCAGCAGCCAGTTAGGACGGGGCACTGAAGCTTTCTTT
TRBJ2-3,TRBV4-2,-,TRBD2,CASSQDLASGVVADTQYF,TGTGCCAGCAGCCAAGATCTGGCTAGCGGGGTTGTGGCAGATACGCAGTATTTT
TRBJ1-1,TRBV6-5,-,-,CASSYSIGARTEAFF,TGTGCCAGCAGTTACTCGATAGGGGCGCGCACTGAAGCTTTCTTT
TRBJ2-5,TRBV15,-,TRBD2,CATSRGGAQQETQYF,TGTGCCACCAGCCGCGGGGGAGCTCAACAAGAGACCCAGTACTTC
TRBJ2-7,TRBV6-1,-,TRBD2,CASRLQGGDYEQYF,TGTGCCAGCAGACTTCAGGGAGGGGACTACGAGCAGTACTTC
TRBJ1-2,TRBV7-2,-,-,CASSLAHTNYGYTF,TGTGCCAGCAGCTTAGCCCACACTAACTATGGCTACACCTTC
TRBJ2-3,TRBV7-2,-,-,CASSQSTDTQYF,TGTGCCAGCAGCCAGTCCACCGATACGCAGTATTTT
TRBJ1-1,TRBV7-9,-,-,CASSLDWGQTEAFF,TGTGCCAGCAGCTTAGATTGGGGCCAAACTGAAGCTTTCTTT
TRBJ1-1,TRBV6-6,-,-,CASSYRGIGEAFF,TGTGCCAGCAGTTATAGGGGTATTGGTGAAGCTTTCTTT
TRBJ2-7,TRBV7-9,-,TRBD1,CASSVTGTAPYEQYF,TGTGCCAGCAGCGTCACCGGGACAGCTCCCTACGAGCAGTACTTC